These T cell receptor beta chains were read from a single sample in a study of T cell responses to AZD1222 COVID-19 vaccine. Generated by immunoSEQ multiplex PCR, the TCRdb table keeps only in-frame clones and is missing some. The sample includes 250,000 to 300,000 clones, about 94% of them seen just once. Here the sequenced sample was peripheral blood, taken 28 days after the second AZD1222 dose. These receptors were obtained from an adult who received the AZD1222 COVID-19 vaccine. Each CDR3 is given with its conserved first and last residue. The order of the fields is V gene, J gene, clone size, D gene, CDR3 protein, CDR3 DNA. The D gene is left open where the match is weak. Only some rows state a clone size, as once, few, many or a class for expanded clones.

V gene: TRBV18
J gene: TRBJ1-5
clone size: .
D gene: TRBD1
CDR3 protein: CASSPFGTGPESNQPQHF
CDR3 DNA: TGTGCCAGCTCACCATTCGGGACAGGACCTGAAAGCAATCAGCCCCAGCATTTT

V gene: TRBV28
J gene: TRBJ2-1
clone size: .
D gene: .
CDR3 protein: CASSPRAGEQFF
CDR3 DNA: TGTGCCAGCAGTCCGAGGGCGGGGGAGCAGTTCTTC

V gene: TRBV2
J gene: TRBJ2-2
clone size: .
D gene: .
CDR3 protein: CASSAGTGRGGELFF
CDR3 DNA: TGTGCCAGCAGTGCTGGAACGGGGAGAGGCGGGGAGCTGTTTTTT

V gene: TRBV11-2
J gene: TRBJ2-7
clone size: .
D gene: .
CDR3 protein: CASSLEARSYEQYF
CDR3 DNA: TGTGCCAGCAGCTTAGAGGCACGCTCCTACGAGCAGTACTTC

V gene: TRBV10-3
J gene: TRBJ2-3
clone size: .
D gene: .
CDR3 protein: CAISESSADTQYF
CDR3 DNA: TGTGCCATCAGTGAGTCGAGCGCAGATACGCAGTATTTT

V gene: TRBV28
J gene: TRBJ2-7
clone size: .
D gene: TRBD2
CDR3 protein: CASSLSPASGAYEQYF
CDR3 DNA: TGTGCCAGCAGTTTATCCCCGGCTAGCGGGGCCTACGAGCAGTACTTC

V gene: TRBV27
J gene: TRBJ1-2
clone size: .
D gene: .
CDR3 protein: CASSINFGGGYTF
CDR3 DNA: TGTGCCAGCAGCATCAACTTCGGGGGAGGCTACACCTTC

V gene: TRBV7-8
J gene: TRBJ1-1
clone size: .
D gene: .
CDR3 protein: CASSLESQLEAFF
CDR3 DNA: TGTGCCAGCAGCTTAGAAAGCCAGCTTGAAGCTTTCTTT

V gene: TRBV9
J gene: TRBJ2-2
clone size: .
D gene: TRBD1
CDR3 protein: CASSVVGQPGGELFF
CDR3 DNA: TGTGCCAGCAGCGTAGTGGGACAGCCCGGCGGGGAGCTGTTTTTT

V gene: TRBV7-9
J gene: TRBJ1-3
clone size: .
D gene: .
CDR3 protein: CASSLGRGISSGNTIYF
CDR3 DNA: TGTGCCAGCAGCCTGGGGAGGGGTATAAGCTCTGGAAACACCATATATTTT

V gene: TRBV4-2
J gene: TRBJ1-6
clone size: .
D gene: .
CDR3 protein: CASSQEQLSTSPLHF
CDR3 DNA: TGTGCCAGCAGCCAAGAACAACTGTCTACTTCACCCCTCCACTTT

V gene: TRBV28
J gene: TRBJ1-2
clone size: once
D gene: .
CDR3 protein: CASTIGTKNGYTF
CDR3 DNA: TGTGCCAGTACGATCGGGACAAAGAATGGCTACACCTTC

V gene: TRBV3-1/TRBV3-2
J gene: TRBJ2-2
clone size: .
D gene: TRBD1
CDR3 protein: CASKKTGGSTGELFF
CDR3 DNA: TGTGCCAGCAAGAAAACAGGGGGTAGCACCGGGGAGCTGTTTTTT

V gene: TRBV4-1
J gene: TRBJ2-1
clone size: .
D gene: .
CDR3 protein: CASSQGTMWDEQFF
CDR3 DNA: TGCGCCAGCAGCCAAGGAACAATGTGGGATGAGCAGTTCTTC

V gene: TRBV21-1
J gene: TRBJ2-4
clone size: .
D gene: .
CDR3 protein: CASSPCRDRGFIAKNIQYF
CDR3 DNA: TGTGCCAGCAGCCCCTGCCGGGACAGGGGGTTTATTGCCAAAAACATTCAGTACTTC

V gene: TRBV7-2
J gene: TRBJ2-2
clone size: .
D gene: .
CDR3 protein: CASSLLGLPNTGELFF
CDR3 DNA: TGTGCCAGCAGCTTATTGGGGCTACCCAACACCGGGGAGCTGTTTTTT

V gene: TRBV28
J gene: TRBJ2-1
clone size: .
D gene: .
CDR3 protein: CASSLGGGLDEQFF
CDR3 DNA: TGTGCCAGCAGTTTAGGAGGGGGCTTAGATGAGCAGTTCTTC